Following are 2 T cell receptor beta chains from one sample sequenced in a study of molecular identifiers for immune sequencing clone quantification. TCRdb re-called the PCR reads with MiXCR, one entry per CDR3 protein. The sample lists hundreds of thousands of distinct CDR3 sequences, 25% occurring once. The sample taken for sequencing was naive CD8+ T cells from blood, with Jurkat cell RNA spiked in. Subset noted: FACS-sorted CD8+CD4-CCR7+CD45RA+ naive T cells. These receptors originate from a human donor in good health. Some libraries in this study had Jurkat cell RNA spiked in.

A few counts support this clonotype. The V and J genes are TRBV19 and TRBJ2-2; 9 nucleotides line up with TRBD1. CDR1 and CDR2 (germline): LNHDA, SQIVND (reference sequence). There are 15 residues in the CDR3. The ends lost 7 bases at V and 4 bases at J; junction bases unmatched: 7. Here the CDR3 DNA reads TGTGCCAGTATGGCGGGGACAGGGACCACCGGGGAGCTGTTTTTT. Protein: CASMAGTGTTGELFF.

This clonotype was seen a few times. This chain joins TRBV7-9 and TRBJ1-6; D is unresolved. Germline assignment: CDR1 SEHNR and CDR2 FQNEAQ (reference sequence). V gave up 5 bases and J gave up 5 bases, with 31 bases separating them. This CDR3 is 21 amino acids long. CDR3 sequence reads: CASSPINPPGRARADNSPLHF. The CDR3 DNA reads TGTGCCAGCAGCCCTATAAATCCCCCCGGACGGGCGAGGGCAGATAATTCACCCCTCCACTTT.